This TCR beta chain emerged from a study of identical twins. Study conclusions and caveats: Researchers reported weaker excess twin sharing in beta out-of-frame sequences.

CDR1 SGHTA and CDR2 FQGNSA come from the germline V gene. V lost 3 bases to trimming and J lost 2 bases, with 6 bases between them. This CDR3 region has 13 residues. Template switching added a universal primer binding site, and final cDNA carried unique molecular identifiers. One entry per CDR3 protein results from TCRdb running MiXCR on the 5' RACE reads. The sample has approximately 220,000 distinct CDR3 sequences, around 8.1% seen once. In this sample, this clonotype turned up a few times. Antigen specificity is unknown. These data were also reused for a study on yellow fever vaccine responses in identical twins.

V is TRBV7-2 and J is TRBJ2-3; D is ambiguous. The receptor was derived from a woman aged 18-29 years in good health. Sequencing was performed on memory (CD45RO+) T cells sorted from blood. The CDR3 reads CASSFSVTDTQYF. CDR3 nucleotides: TGTGCCAGCAGCTTCTCCGTCACAGATACGCAGTATTTT.